A single sample gave rise to the 28 T cell receptor beta chains below, sequenced in a study of beta chain features in type 1 diabetes. Study-level points and caveats: TCRB CDR3 length was moderately but significantly reduced in all four CD4+ subsets of Type 1 diabetes patients.

The whole isolated RNA underwent reverse transcription, so sequencing captured expressed TCRB transcripts. TCRdb's table, derived via immunoSEQ multiplex PCR, lists solely in-frame clones and lacks some. The profile shows some 150,000 clones, about 12% of them singletons. Their cognate antigens are unknown. Sample: central memory CD4+ T cells from blood. These receptors came from a man in his late teens or twenties with type 1 diabetes.

This clone has more than one count but fewer than ten. This sequence joins TRBV7-9 and TRBJ2-3, with TRBD2 as a possible D gene (7 bases). This CDR3 spans 15 amino acids. The germline gives CDR1 SEHNR, CDR2 FQNEAQ (reference sequence). Trimming pared 5 bases from V and 2 bases from J, leaving 14 bases between. The DNA of the CDR3 is TGTGCCAGCAGCCCGAGTCGGGGGGCCACAGATACGCAGTATTTT. It encodes CASSPSRGATDTQYF.

This clone was seen only a few times. The chain links TRBV28 to TRBJ2-1; 7 bases agree with TRBD2. The CDR3 length is 16 residues. The germline CDR1 and CDR2 sequences are MDHEN and SYDVKM. V lost 1 base, J lost 0 bases, and 3 bases stayed unmatched. This chain's CDR3 is CASSLSGLDSYNEQFF. For the CDR3, the DNA is TGTGCCAGCAGTTTATCCGGACTAGACTCCTACAATGAGCAGTTCTTC.

This clone showed up just a few times. The chain couples TRBV29-1 to TRBJ2-1; 10 bases are a match to TRBD2. Trimming cost V 6 bases and J 5 bases; bases outside gene matches: 4. CDR3 length: 13 residues. Germline V lookup: CDR1 SQVTM, CDR2 ANQGSEA. CDR3 bases: TGCAGCGTCCTTAGCGGGGGGAACAATGAGCAGTTCTTC. Its translation is CSVLSGGNNEQFF.

This clone has a handful of counts. J is TRBJ2-5 and V is TRBV15; 8 bases fit TRBD2. This CDR3 has 16 residues. CDR1 and CDR2 (germline): LNHNV, YYDKDF (reference sequence). V dropped 5 bases and J dropped 2; count of bases not matched to a gene: 10. The CDR3 DNA reads as TGTGCCACCAGCGGCGGGGGCGGGGGGCAGCAAGAGACCCAGTACTTC. Translating gives CATSGGGGGQQETQYF.

This clone showed up just a few times. The chain combines TRBV6-1 with TRBJ1-2, with 9 bases aligning to TRBD1. From germline, CDR1 is MNHNS and CDR2 SASEGT. Trimming at V came to 6 bases and at J to 2 bases, leaving 7 bases not matched to a gene. The CDR3 has 15 amino acids. The CDR3 DNA sequence: TGTGCCAGCAGCGCATCTGGGACAGGGAACTATGGCTACACCTTC. Its translation: CASSASGTGNYGYTF.

This clone has only a few counts. This rearrangement joins TRBV4-1 to TRBJ1-2; D gene ambiguous. Germline V lookup: CDR1 MGHRA, CDR2 YSYEKL. V lost 3 bases and J 2 bases, leaving 7 bases between the germline ends. This CDR3 has 13 amino acids. The CDR3 DNA sequence: TGCGCCAGCAGCCATAGAGGAAACTATGGCTACACCTTC. Translating it yields CASSHRGNYGYTF.

This chain links TRBV2 with TRBJ2-1; unclear D gene. The CDR3 has 11 residues. Germline CDR1 SNHLY, CDR2 FYNNEI. Trimming took 5 bases from V and 8 from J, leaving 7 bases between them. CDR3 residues: CASSSVDEQFF. In DNA form, the CDR3 reads TGTGCCAGCAGTTCAGTGGATGAGCAGTTCTTC. Using reference TRBV2 and TRBJ2-1 for the parts outside the CDR3, the full variable domain is EPEVTQTPSHQVTQMGQEVILRCVPISNHLYFYWYRQILGQKVEFLVSFYNNEISEKSEIFDDQFSVERPDGSNFTLKIRSTKLEDSAMYFCASSSVDEQFFGPGTRLTVL.

The chain uses TRBV9 and TRBJ1-2; TRBD1 is a possible D gene (5 bases). Germline loops: CDR1 SGDLS, CDR2 YYNGEE. This CDR3 has 14 residues. The V end was cut by 0 bases, the J end by 2 bases, with 8 bases between. The CDR3 loop reads CASSVAQGNYGYTF. CDR3 DNA sequence: TGTGCCAGCAGCGTAGCTCAGGGCAACTATGGCTACACCTTC.

CDR3 DNA sequence: TGTGCCAGCTCCACCGGGACTGCGAGCTACGAGCAGTACTTC. It encodes CASSTGTASYEQYF. The chain couples TRBV18 to TRBJ2-7, with D possibly matching TRBD2 (6 bases). The V gene's germline CDR1 is KGHSH and CDR2 LQKENI. The CDR3 length is 14 residues. V was cut by 6 bases and J by 3 bases, with 15 bases left in between.

This clone has at least ten counts. The J gene is TRBJ1-4, the V gene TRBV30, with 9 bases that match TRBD1. Germline trimming cut 8 bases from V and 7 bases from J; bases unmatched to any gene: 14. Germline values: CDR1 GTSNPN, CDR2 SVGIG (reference sequence). This CDR3 is built from 15 residues. DNA for the CDR3: TGTGCCACAGACCCCGGGACAGGGAGTGGTGAAAAACTGTTTTTT. Its translation is CATDPGTGSGEKLFF. The variable domain in full, completed from reference TRBV30 and TRBJ1-4, reads SQTIHQWPATLVQPVGSPLSLECTVEGTSNPNLYWYRQAAGRGLQLLFYSVGIGQISSEVPQNLSASRPQDRQFILSSKKLLLSDSGFYLCATDPGTGSGEKLFFGSGTQLSVL.

This chain uses TRBV4-1 with TRBJ2-3, with 9 nucleotides matching TRBD2. With 0 bases clipped from V and 4 bases from J, the junction kept 8 bases outside the gene matches. The germline V gene has CDR1 MGHRA and CDR2 YSYEKL. The CDR3 consists of 17 residues. CDR3 sequence (DNA): TGCGCCAGCAGCCAAGATCCCAGCGGGGGGTGGGCAGATACGCAGTATTTT. This encodes CASSQDPSGGWADTQYF.

The V and J genes are TRBV6-5 and TRBJ2-7; D is unclear. Looked up from germline, CDR1 is MNHEY and CDR2 is SVGAGI. Deletions cut 6 bases from V and 2 bases from J, with 14 bases between. This CDR3 comprises 14 residues. CDR3 sequence (DNA): TGTGCCAGCAGAATCGTTAGACCTCCCTACGAGCAGTACTTC. Translation: CASRIVRPPYEQYF.

This clone has just a few counts. The chain couples TRBV19 to TRBJ2-1, with 7 bases matching TRBD1. After removal of 9 bases from V and 3 bases from J, the junction contained 5 bases not matched to a gene. Germline V lookup: CDR1 LNHDA, CDR2 SQIVND (reference sequence). CDR3 length: 13 residues. CDR3 in DNA: TGTGCCAGCAAAAGACAGGGCTACAATGAGCAGTTCTTC. Protein product: CASKRQGYNEQFF.

This clone was recorded a few times. Other DNA sequences in the same sample also yield this CDR3. This chain joins TRBV30 and TRBJ1-3; D remains unclear. Germline loops: CDR1 GTSNPN, CDR2 SVGIG (reference sequence). V was trimmed by 0 bases and J by 1 base, leaving 4 bases between them. The CDR3 covers 13 residues. Here the CDR3 reads CAWSVGSGNTIYF. The CDR3 nucleotides read TGTGCCTGGAGTGTAGGGTCTGGAAACACCATATATTTT.

This chain links TRBV19 with TRBJ1-1; D possibly corresponds to TRBD1 (6 bases). This CDR3 comprises 15 residues. Germline assignment: CDR1 LNHDA and CDR2 SQIVND (reference sequence). Trimming left V 5 bases short and J 6 bases short, with 19 bases between. The CDR3 DNA reads TGTGCCAGTAGTCCCCAAGGGACACCCGGGGCTGAAGCTTTCTTT. It encodes CASSPQGTPGAEAFF.

The rearrangement joins TRBV6-6 to TRBJ1-1, with D unclear. Germline V gives CDR1 MNHNY, CDR2 SVGAGI (reference sequence). The CDR3 consists of 11 residues. Trimming took 6 bases from V and 5 from J, leaving 7 bases between them. The CDR3 DNA is TGTGCCAGCAGCCCTTTTACTGAAGCTTTCTTT. This sequence encodes CASSPFTEAFF.

This clone was recorded a few times. CDR3 sequence (DNA): TGTGCCAGCAGCGCGACGGTGGATACGCAGTATTTT. It encodes CASSATVDTQYF. V usage is TRBV7-2 and J usage is TRBJ2-3, with no clear D. The V end lost 5 bases, the J end lost 6 bases, and 9 bases lay between the germline ends. Germline assignment: CDR1 SGHTA and CDR2 FQGNSA. This CDR3 is built from 12 residues.

This rearrangement joins TRBV29-1 to TRBJ2-5; D perhaps matches TRBD2 (5 bases). Matching the DNA end better, TRBJ2-7 makes the J call doubtful. Germline lookup yields CDR1 SQVTM and CDR2 ANQGSEA. CDR3 length: 10 amino acids. Here the CDR3 DNA reads TGCAGCGTTGGGGAGTACGAGCAGTACTTC. Translating it yields CSVGEYEQYF.

This chain links TRBV2 with TRBJ2-7, with D possibly being TRBD2 (5 bases). V was trimmed by 4 bases and J by 10 bases, leaving 11 bases between them. Germline lookup yields CDR1 SNHLY and CDR2 FYNNEI. The CDR3 is 11 residues long. The DNA for the CDR3 is TGTGCCAGCAGTGGCCGGGAAAATCAGTACTTC. It specifies CASSGRENQYF.

This chain connects TRBV7-3 to TRBJ2-3; 8 nucleotides match TRBD2. Germline lookup yields CDR1 SGHTA and CDR2 FQGTGA. The CDR3 has 15 residues. Trimming cost V 5 bases and J 5 bases; bases outside gene matches: 9. CDR3 in DNA: TGTGCCAGCAGCCCGAGTGGGAGCGGGGGAGATACGCAGTATTTT. Translation gives CASSPSGSGGDTQYF. The complete variable domain, with remaining parts taken from reference TRBV7-3 and TRBJ2-3, reads GAGVSQTPSNKVTEKGKYVELRCDPISGHTALYWYRQSLGQGPEFLIYFQGTGAADDSGLPNDRFFAVRPEGSVSTLKIQRTERGDSAVYLCASSPSGSGGDTQYFGPGTRLTVL.

The V and J genes are TRBV4-1 and TRBJ1-6; 8 bases agree with TRBD1. The trim removed 1 base at V and 7 bases at J, leaving 9 bases unmatched. The CDR3 covers 17 residues. Germline assignment: CDR1 MGHRA and CDR2 YSYEKL. CDR3 in DNA: TGCGCCAGCAGCCAAGCAGGACAGGGAACCAGAAATTCACCCCTCCACTTT. This gives the protein CASSQAGQGTRNSPLHF.

The rearrangement joins TRBV15 to TRBJ1-6; the D gene is possibly TRBD1 (5 bases). CDR1 is LNHNV and CDR2 is YYDKDF in the germline V gene (reference sequence). The CDR3 length is 14 residues. The V end was cut by 5 bases, the J end by 8 bases, with 13 bases between. This CDR3 reads CATSHSGGYSPLHF. CDR3 sequence (DNA): TGTGCCACCAGCCACTCGGGGGGTTATTCACCCCTCCACTTT.

V is TRBV9 and J is TRBJ1-1; no clear D. Germline-derived CDR1 and CDR2 are SGDLS and YYNGEE. This CDR3 comprises 14 residues. Trimming took 4 bases from V and 8 from J, leaving 18 bases between them. Here the CDR3 reads CASSRDTPTLEAFF. CDR3 sequence (DNA): TGTGCCAGCAGCCGAGACACCCCGACGCTAGAAGCTTTCTTT.

V is TRBV27 and J is TRBJ2-3; 7 positions agree with TRBD1. Germline values: CDR1 MNHEY, CDR2 SMNVEV (reference sequence). The CDR3 has 16 amino acids. J was trimmed by 10 bases and V by 5 bases; bases with no gene match: 18. CDR3 loop: CASSLHSYLDREAQYF. In nucleotides, the CDR3 is TGTGCCAGCAGTCTCCACTCATACCTAGACAGGGAAGCGCAGTATTTT.

This chain connects TRBV10-1 to TRBJ1-1, with 8 nucleotides matching TRBD1. The CDR3 consists of 13 residues. V shed 8 bases and J 4 bases; nucleotides not matched to a gene: 6. Per germline, CDR1 WNHNN and CDR2 SYGVQD (reference sequence). Here the CDR3 reads CASGPQGGTEAFF. The CDR3 DNA reads as TGCGCCAGCGGCCCACAGGGGGGCACTGAAGCTTTCTTT.

J is TRBJ2-5 and V is TRBV7-9; D is uncertain. Germline V lookup: CDR1 SEHNR, CDR2 FQNEAQ (reference sequence). CDR3 size: 14 residues. Between the trimmed V and J ends, which lost 5 bases and 5 bases, there was a span of 15 bases. The CDR3 nucleotides read TGTGCCAGCAGCCCTGGCTCTCCTTTGGAGACCCAGTACTTC. It specifies CASSPGSPLETQYF.

This clone was seen more than once but under ten times. This rearrangement joins TRBV30 to TRBJ2-5; possible D gene TRBD2, 6 bases. The germline V gene encodes CDR1 GTSNPN and CDR2 SVGIG (reference sequence). With 5 bases removed from V and 5 bases from J, the gap between germline ends came to 15 bases. There are 13 residues in the CDR3. The CDR3 here is CAWGGTPSETQYF. CDR3 bases: TGTGCCTGGGGAGGGACCCCCAGTGAGACCCAGTACTTC. The full variable domain, rest sourced from reference TRBV30 and TRBJ2-5, is SQTIHQWPATLVQPVGSPLSLECTVEGTSNPNLYWYRQAAGRGLQLLFYSVGIGQISSEVPQNLSASRPQDRQFILSSKKLLLSDSGFYLCAWGGTPSETQYFGPGTRLLVL.

The chain links TRBV5-1 to TRBJ2-1; D possibly uses TRBD1 or TRBD2 (5 bases each). This CDR3 region has 13 residues. Between the trimmed V and J ends, which lost 1 base and 7 bases, there was a span of 9 bases. Per the germline V gene, CDR1 is SGHRS and CDR2 is YFSETQ. CDR3 amino acids: CASSLWGGNEQFF. The CDR3 nucleotides read TGCGCCAGCAGCTTGTGGGGCGGGAATGAGCAGTTCTTC.